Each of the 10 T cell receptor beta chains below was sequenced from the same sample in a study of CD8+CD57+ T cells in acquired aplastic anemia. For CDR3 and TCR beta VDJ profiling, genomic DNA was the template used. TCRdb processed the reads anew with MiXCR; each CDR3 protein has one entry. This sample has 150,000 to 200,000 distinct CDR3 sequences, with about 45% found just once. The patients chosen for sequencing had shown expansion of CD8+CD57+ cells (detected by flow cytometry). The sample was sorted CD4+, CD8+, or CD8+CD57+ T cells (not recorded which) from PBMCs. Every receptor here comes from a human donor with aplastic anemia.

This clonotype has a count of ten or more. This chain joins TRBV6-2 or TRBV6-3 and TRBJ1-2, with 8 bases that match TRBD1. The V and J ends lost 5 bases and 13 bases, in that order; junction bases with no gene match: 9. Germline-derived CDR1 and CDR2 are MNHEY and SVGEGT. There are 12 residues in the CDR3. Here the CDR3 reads CASSPGQGSGTF. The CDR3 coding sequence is TGTGCCAGCAGTCCCGGACAGGGATCAGGCACCTTC.

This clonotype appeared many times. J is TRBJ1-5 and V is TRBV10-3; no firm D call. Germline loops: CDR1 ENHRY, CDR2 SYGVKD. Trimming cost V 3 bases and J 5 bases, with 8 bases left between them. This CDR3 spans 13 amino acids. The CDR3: CAISESVDQPQHF. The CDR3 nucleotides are TGTGCCATCAGTGAATCTGTCGATCAGCCCCAGCATTTT.

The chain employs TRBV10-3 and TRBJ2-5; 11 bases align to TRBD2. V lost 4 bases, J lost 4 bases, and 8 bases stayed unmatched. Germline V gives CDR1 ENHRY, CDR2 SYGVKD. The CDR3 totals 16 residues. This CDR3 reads CAISGLAGGEGETQYF. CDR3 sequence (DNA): TGTGCCATCAGTGGGCTAGCGGGGGGAGAGGGAGAGACCCAGTACTTC.

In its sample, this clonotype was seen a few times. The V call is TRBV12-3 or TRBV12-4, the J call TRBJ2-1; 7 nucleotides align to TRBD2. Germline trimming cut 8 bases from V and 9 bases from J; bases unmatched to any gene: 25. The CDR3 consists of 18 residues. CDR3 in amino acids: CASQGSGYGRLARGEQFF. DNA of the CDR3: TGTGCCAGCCAAGGGTCGGGTTATGGAAGACTAGCTAGAGGTGAGCAGTTCTTC.

The CDR3 region is CATLEGRSYNEQFF. The DNA for the CDR3 is TGTGCCACCCTGGAGGGGCGTTCCTACAATGAGCAGTTCTTC. The V gene is TRBV15, the J gene TRBJ2-1; tentative D call: TRBD2 (6 bases). In germline, CDR1 is LNHNV, CDR2 YYDKDF (reference sequence). This CDR3 comprises 14 residues. Trimming shortened V by 8 bases and J by 1 base, and 12 bases separated the two germline ends.

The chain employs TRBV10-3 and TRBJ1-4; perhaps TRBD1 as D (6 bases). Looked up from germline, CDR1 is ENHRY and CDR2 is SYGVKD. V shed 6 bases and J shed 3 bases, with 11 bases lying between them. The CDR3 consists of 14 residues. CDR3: CAISRDTSNEKLFF. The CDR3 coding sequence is TGTGCCATCAGCAGGGACACTTCTAATGAAAAACTGTTTTTT.

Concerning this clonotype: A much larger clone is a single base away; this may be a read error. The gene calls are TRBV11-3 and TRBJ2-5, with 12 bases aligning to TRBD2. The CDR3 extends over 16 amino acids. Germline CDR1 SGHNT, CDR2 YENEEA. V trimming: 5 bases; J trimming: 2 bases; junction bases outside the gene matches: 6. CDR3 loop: CASSQTSGGSQETQYF. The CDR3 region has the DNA TGTGCCAGCAGCCAAACTAGCGGGGGGTCACAAGAGACCCAGTACTTC.

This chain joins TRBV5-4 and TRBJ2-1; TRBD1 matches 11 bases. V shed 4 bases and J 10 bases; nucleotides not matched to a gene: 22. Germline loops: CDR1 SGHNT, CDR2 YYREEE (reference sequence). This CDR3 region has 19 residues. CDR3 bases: TGTGCCAGCAGCGTGGACAGGGGGCGATTGAACATTAGGGACAGCGAGCAGTTCTTC. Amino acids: CASSVDRGRLNIRDSEQFF.

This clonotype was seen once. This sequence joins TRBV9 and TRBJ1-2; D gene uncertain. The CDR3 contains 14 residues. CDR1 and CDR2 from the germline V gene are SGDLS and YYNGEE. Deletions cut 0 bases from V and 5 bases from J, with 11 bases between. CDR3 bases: TGTGCCAGCAGCGTAGATACGTCAGTTTATGGCTACACCTTC. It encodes CASSVDTSVYGYTF.

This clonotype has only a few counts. Here the CDR3 reads CASSPWPIGTDTQYF. The CDR3 coding sequence is TGTGCCAGCAGCCCCTGGCCAATAGGCACAGATACGCAGTATTTT. This chain connects TRBV11-1 to TRBJ2-3; the D is unclear. The V gene lost 5 bases and the J gene lost 1 base, with 13 bases spanning the gap. The CDR3 has 15 amino acids. In germline, CDR1 is SGHAT, CDR2 FQDESV (reference sequence).